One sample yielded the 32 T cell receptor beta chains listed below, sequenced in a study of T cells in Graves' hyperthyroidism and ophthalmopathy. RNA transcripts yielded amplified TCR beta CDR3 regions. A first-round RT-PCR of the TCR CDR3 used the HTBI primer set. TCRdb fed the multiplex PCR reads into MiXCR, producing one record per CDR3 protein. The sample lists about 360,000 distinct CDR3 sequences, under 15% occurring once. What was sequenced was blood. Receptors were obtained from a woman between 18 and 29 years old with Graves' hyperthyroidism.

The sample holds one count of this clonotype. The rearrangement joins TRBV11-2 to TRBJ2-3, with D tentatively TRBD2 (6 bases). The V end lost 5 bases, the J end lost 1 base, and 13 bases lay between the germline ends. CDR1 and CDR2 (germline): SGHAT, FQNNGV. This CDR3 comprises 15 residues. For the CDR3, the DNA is TGTGCCAGCAGCACCGTACTAGCAGGCACAGATACGCAGTATTTT. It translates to CASSTVLAGTDTQYF.

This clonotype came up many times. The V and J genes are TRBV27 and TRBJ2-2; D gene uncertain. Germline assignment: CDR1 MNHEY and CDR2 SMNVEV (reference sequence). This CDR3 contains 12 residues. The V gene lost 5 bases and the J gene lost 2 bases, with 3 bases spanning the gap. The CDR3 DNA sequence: TGTGCCAGCAGTCATAACACCGGGGAGCTGTTTTTT. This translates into CASSHNTGELFF.

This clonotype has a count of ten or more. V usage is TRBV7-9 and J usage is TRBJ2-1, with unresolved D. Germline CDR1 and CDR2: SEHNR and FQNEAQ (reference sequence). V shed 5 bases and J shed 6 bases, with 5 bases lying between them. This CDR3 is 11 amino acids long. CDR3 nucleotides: TGTGCCAGCAGCCCTTCCAATGAGCAGTTCTTC. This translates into CASSPSNEQFF.

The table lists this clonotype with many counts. CDR3 coding DNA: TGTGCCATGGGGGAGTCACACCCACTACTTAGCACAGATACGCAGTATTTT. This gives the protein CAMGESHPLLSTDTQYF. The rearrangement uses TRBV10-3 and TRBJ2-3; D possibly uses TRBD1 or TRBD2 (5 bases each). Germline-derived CDR1 and CDR2 are ENHRY and SYGVKD. The CDR3 is 17 residues long. Trimming pared 9 bases from V and 0 bases from J, leaving 22 bases between.

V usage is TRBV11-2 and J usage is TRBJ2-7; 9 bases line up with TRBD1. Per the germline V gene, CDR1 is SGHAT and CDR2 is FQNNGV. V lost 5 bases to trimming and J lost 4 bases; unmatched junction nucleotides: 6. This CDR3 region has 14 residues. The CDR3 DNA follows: TGTGCCAGCAGCCCCCAGACAGGGGGATACGAGCAGTACTTC. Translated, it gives CASSPQTGGYEQYF.

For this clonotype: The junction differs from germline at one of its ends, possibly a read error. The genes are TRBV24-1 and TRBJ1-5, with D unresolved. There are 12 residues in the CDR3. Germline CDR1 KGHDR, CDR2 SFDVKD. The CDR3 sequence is CAASEPNQPQHF. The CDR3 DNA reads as TGTGCCGCCAGTGAGCCTAATCAGCCCCAGCATTTT.

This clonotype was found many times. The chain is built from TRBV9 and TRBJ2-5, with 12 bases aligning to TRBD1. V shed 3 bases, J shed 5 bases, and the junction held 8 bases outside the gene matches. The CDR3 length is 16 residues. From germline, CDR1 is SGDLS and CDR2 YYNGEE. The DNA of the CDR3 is TGTGCCAGCAGCGGTTGGGACAGGGGGCGCACGGAGACCCAGTACTTC. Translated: CASSGWDRGRTETQYF. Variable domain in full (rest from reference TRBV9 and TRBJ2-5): DSGVTQTPKHLITATGQRVTLRCSPRSGDLSVYWYQQSLDQGLQFLIQYYNGEERAKGNILERFSAQQFPDLHSELNLSSLELGDSALYFCASSGWDRGRTETQYFGPGTRLLVL.

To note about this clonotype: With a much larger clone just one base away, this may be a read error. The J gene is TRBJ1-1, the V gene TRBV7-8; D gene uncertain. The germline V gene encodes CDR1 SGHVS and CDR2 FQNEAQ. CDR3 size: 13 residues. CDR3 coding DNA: TGTGCCAGCAGCTCACGTGGATACACTGAAGCTTCCTTT. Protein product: CASSSRGYTEASF.

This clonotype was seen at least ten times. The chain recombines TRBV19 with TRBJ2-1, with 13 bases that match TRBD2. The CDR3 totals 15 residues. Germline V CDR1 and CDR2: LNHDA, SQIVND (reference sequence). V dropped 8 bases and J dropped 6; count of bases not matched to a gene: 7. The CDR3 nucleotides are TGTGCCAGTGCCCCCGGGACTAGCGGGACCAATGAGCAGTTCTTC. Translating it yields CASAPGTSGTNEQFF.

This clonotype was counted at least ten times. The CDR3 reads CSATLAGVYNEQFF. The DNA for the CDR3 is TGCAGTGCTACACTAGCGGGGGTATACAATGAGCAGTTCTTC. V and J are TRBV20-1 and TRBJ2-1, with 11 nucleotides matching TRBD2. Per the germline V gene, CDR1 is DFQATT and CDR2 is SNEGSKA (reference sequence). V gave up 4 bases and J gave up 4 bases; unmatched junction bases: 3. The CDR3 runs to 14 residues.

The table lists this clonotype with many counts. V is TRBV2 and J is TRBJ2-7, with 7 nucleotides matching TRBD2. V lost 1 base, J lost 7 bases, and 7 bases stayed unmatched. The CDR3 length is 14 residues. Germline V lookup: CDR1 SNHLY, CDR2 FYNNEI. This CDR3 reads CASSEERGLWEQYF. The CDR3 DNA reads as TGTGCCAGCAGTGAAGAGCGGGGTTTGTGGGAGCAGTACTTC. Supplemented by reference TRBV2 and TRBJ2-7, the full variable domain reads EPEVTQTPSHQVTQMGQEVILRCVPISNHLYFYWYRQILGQKVEFLVSFYNNEISEKSEIFDDQFSVERPDGSNFTLKIRSTKLEDSAMYFCASSEERGLWEQYFGPGTRLTVT.

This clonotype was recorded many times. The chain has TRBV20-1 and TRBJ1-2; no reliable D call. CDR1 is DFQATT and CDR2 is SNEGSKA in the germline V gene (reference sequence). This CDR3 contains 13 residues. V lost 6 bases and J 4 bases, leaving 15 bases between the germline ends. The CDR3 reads CSALGELRYGYTF. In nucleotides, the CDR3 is TGCAGTGCGCTCGGGGAGCTACGCTATGGCTACACCTTC.

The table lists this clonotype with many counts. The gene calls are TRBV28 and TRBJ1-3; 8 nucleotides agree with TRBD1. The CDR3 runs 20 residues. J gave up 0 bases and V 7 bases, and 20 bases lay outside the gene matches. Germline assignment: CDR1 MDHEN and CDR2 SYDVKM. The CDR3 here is CASTLPPGQADRLSGNTIYF. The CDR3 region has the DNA TGTGCCAGCACTCTCCCCCCGGGACAGGCGGACAGACTCTCTGGAAACACCATATATTTT.

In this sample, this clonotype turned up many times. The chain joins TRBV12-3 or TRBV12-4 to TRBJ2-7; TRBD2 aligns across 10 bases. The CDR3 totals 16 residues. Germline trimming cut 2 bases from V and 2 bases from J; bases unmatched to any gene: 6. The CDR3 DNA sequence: TGTGCCAGCAGTTTAAAGGCTAGCGGGAGTCCCTACGAGCAGTACTTC. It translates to CASSLKASGSPYEQYF.

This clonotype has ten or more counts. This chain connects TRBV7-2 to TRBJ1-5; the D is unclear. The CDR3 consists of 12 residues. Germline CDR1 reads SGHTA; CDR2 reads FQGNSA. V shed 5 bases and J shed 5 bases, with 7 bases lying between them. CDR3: CASSRTDQPQHF. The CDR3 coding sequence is TGTGCCAGCAGCAGGACCGATCAGCCCCAGCATTTT.

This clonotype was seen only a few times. The DNA of the CDR3 is TGCAGTGCTATGCGTCGGAGGGGGCGATCACCCCTCCACTTT. Translation gives CSAMRRRGRSPLHF. V is TRBV20-1 and J is TRBJ1-6; 7 nucleotides match TRBD1. This CDR3 spans 14 amino acids. V lost 4 bases, J lost 10 bases, and 10 bases stayed unmatched. The germline gives CDR1 DFQATT, CDR2 SNEGSKA (reference sequence).

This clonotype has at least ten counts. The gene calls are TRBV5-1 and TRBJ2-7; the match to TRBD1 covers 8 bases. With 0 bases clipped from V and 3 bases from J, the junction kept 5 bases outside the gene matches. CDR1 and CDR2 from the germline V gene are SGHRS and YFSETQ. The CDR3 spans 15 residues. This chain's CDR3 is CASSLDTGGSYEQYF. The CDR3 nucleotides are TGCGCCAGCAGCTTGGATACAGGGGGGAGCTACGAGCAGTACTTC.

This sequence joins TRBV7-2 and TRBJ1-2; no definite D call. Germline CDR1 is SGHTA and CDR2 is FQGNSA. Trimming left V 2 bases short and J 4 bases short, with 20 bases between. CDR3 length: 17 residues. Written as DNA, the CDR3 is TGTGCCAGCAGCTTAACCCCGGGCATGAAGAGGACCTATGGCTACACCTTC. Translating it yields CASSLTPGMKRTYGYTF.

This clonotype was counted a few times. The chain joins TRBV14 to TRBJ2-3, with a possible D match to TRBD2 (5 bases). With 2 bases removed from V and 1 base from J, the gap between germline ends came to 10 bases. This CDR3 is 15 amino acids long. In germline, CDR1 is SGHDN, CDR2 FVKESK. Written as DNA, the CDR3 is TGTGCCAGCAGCCAAACTAGTTCGCGCACAGATACGCAGTATTTT. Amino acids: CASSQTSSRTDTQYF.

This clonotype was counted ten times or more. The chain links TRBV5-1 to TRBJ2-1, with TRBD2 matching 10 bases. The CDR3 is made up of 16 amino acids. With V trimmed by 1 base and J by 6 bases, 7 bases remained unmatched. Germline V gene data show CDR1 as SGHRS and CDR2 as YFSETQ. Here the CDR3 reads CASSLIRTSGANEQFF. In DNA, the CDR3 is TGCGCCAGCAGCTTGATTAGGACTAGCGGAGCCAATGAGCAGTTCTTC.

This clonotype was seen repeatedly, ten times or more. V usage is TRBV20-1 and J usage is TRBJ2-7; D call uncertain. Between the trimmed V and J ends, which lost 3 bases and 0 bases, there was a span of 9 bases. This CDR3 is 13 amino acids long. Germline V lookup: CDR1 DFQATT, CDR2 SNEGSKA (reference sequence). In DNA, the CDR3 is TGCAGTGCTAGTTATCTGGGCTCCTACGAGCAGTACTTC. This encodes CSASYLGSYEQYF.

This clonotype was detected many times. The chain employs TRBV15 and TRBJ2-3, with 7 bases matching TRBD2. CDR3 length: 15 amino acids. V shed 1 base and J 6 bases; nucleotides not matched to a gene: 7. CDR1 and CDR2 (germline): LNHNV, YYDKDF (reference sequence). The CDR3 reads CATSRARLAGDTQYF. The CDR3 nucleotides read TGTGCCACCAGCAGAGCTCGACTAGCAGGGGATACGCAGTATTTT. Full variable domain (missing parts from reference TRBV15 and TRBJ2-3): DAMVIQNPRYQVTQFGKPVTLSCSQTLNHNVMYWYQQKSSQAPKLLFHYYDKDFNNEADTPDNFQSRRPNTSFCFLDIRSPGLGDTAMYLCATSRARLAGDTQYFGPGTRLTVL.

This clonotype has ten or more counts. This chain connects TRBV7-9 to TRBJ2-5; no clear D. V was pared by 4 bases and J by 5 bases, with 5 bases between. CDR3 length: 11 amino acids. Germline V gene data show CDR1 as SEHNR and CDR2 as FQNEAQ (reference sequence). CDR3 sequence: CASSSLETQYF. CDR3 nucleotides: TGTGCCAGCAGCTCCCTGGAGACCCAGTACTTC.

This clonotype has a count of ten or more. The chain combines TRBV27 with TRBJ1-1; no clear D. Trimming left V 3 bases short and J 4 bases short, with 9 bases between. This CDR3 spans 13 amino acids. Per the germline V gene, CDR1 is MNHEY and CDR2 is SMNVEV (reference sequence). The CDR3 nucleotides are TGTGCCAGCAGTTTCGGACTGGGCACTGAAGCTTTCTTT. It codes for CASSFGLGTEAFF.

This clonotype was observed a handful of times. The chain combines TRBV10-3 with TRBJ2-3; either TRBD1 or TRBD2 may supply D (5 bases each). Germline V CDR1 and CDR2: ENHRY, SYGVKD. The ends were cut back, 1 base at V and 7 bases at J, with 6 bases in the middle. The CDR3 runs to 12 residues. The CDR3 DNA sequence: TGTGCCATCAGTGAGTGGGGGAATACGCAGTATTTT. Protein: CAISEWGNTQYF.

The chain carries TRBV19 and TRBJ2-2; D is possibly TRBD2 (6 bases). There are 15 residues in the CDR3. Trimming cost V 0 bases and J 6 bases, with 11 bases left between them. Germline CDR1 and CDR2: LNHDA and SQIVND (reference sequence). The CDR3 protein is CASSIELGEAGELFF. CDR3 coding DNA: TGTGCCAGTAGTATAGAATTAGGGGAGGCCGGGGAGCTGTTTTTT. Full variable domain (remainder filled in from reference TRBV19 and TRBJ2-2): DGGITQSPKYLFRKEGQNVTLSCEQNLNHDAMYWYRQDPGQGLRLIYYSQIVNDFQKGDIAEGYSVSREKKESFPLTVTSAQKNPTAFYLCASSIELGEAGELFFGEGSRLTVL.

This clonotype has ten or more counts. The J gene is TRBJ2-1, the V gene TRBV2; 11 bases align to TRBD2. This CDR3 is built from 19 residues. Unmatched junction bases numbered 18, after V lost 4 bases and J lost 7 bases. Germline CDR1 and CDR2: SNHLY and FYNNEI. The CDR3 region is CASSARPPKISGGANEQFF. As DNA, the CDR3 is TGTGCCAGCAGTGCCAGACCACCGAAGATTAGCGGGGGGGCAAATGAGCAGTTCTTC.

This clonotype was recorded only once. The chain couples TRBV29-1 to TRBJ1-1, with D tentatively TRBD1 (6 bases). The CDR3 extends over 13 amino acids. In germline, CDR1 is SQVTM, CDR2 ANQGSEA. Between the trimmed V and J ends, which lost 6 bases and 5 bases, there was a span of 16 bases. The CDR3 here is CSVIQGYQTEAFF. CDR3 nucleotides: TGCAGCGTCATACAGGGTTATCAGACTGAAGCTTTCTTT.

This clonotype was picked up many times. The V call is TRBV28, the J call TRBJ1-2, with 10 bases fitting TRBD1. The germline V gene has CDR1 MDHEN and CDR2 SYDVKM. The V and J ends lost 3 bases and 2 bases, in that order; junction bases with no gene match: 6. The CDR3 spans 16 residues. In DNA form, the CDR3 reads TGTGCCAGCAGTTTGGCGGGACAGGGGAAGAACTATGGCTACACCTTC. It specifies CASSLAGQGKNYGYTF.

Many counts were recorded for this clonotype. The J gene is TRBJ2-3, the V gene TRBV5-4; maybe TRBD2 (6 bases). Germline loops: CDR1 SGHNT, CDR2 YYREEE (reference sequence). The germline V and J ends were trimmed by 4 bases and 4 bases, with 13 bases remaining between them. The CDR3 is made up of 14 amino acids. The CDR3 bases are TGTGCCAGCAGCCCGGAGGGAGGTTCAGATACGCAGTATTTT. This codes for CASSPEGGSDTQYF.

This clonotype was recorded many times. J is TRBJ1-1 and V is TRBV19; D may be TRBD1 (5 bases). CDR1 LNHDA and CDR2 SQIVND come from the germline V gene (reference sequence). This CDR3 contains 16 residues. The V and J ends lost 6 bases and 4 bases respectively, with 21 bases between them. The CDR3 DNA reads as TGTGCCAGTAGGGAGAGGGACCGTCAGGCGAGCACTGAAGCTTTCTTT. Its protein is CASRERDRQASTEAFF.

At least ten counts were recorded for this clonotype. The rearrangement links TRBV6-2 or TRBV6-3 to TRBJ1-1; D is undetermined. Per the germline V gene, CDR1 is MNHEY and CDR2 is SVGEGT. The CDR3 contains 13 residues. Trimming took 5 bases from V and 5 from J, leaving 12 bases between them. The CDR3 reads CASSLIGRTEAFF. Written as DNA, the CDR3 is TGTGCCAGCAGTCTGATAGGTCGAACTGAAGCTTTCTTT.